The rows below give T cell receptor beta chains drawn from one sample of a study of shared clonotypes between healthy human individuals. The repertoire was sequenced with immunoSEQ multiplex PCR; TCRdb's copy has only in-frame clones and lacks some. The sample shows 2,500,000 or so clones, around 93% of them seen only once. The sample comprised naive CD4+ T cells from PBMCs. The receptors come from a man between 18 and 29 years old in good health. Some clones in this sample may be carry-over from other donors' samples. Both conserved end residues are trimmed from each CDR3.

V gene	J gene	CDR3 protein
TRBV7-9	TRBJ1-4	ASSLGLGGEKLF
TRBV15	TRBJ2-5	ATSRGQGQETQY
TRBV11-2	TRBJ1-2	ASSHRQFYGYT
TRBV15	TRBJ1-3	ATSEDVGNTIY
TRBV7-2	TRBJ1-6	ASSTRRGSPLH
TRBV28	TRBJ1-1	ASRLTGERMNTEAF
TRBV29-1	TRBJ1-1	SVGPLRVRNTEAF
TRBV5-1	TRBJ1-1	ASSPGPTLNTEAF
TRBV2	TRBJ1-5	ASSVEGRWGNQPQH
TRBV29-1	TRBJ1-3	SVGGRSRNTIY
TRBV7-6	TRBJ2-5	ASSPLAGGQETQY
TRBV28	TRBJ2-7	ATGPGGAGTYEQY
TRBV19	TRBJ2-1	ASNEHHIGYNEQF
TRBV9	TRBJ2-1	ASSAGLAGGPSQYNEQF
TRBV28	TRBJ2-7	ASRALDNRAARTAYEQY
TRBV6-6	TRBJ2-3	ASSYTMTSGVGY
TRBV5-1	TRBJ2-1	ASSSDPGSYNEQF
TRBV28	TRBJ2-1	ASSFLAGEIGEQF
TRBV4-1	TRBJ1-1	ASVPQGRTEAF
TRBV5-1	TRBJ2-1	ASSWGTSGIRSSSYNEQF
TRBV18	TRBJ2-2	ASSPSGLTGELF
TRBV28	TRBJ1-4	ASIESPNEKLF
TRBV6-5	TRBJ2-2	ASSLGGSVAGELF
TRBV6-1	TRBJ2-7	ASSSIINDPTLRY
TRBV11-2	TRBJ2-7	ASRPRAHPSYEQY
TRBV7-8	TRBJ1-1	ASSRRRTDTEAF
TRBV11-2	TRBJ2-1	ASSLVGRDHEQF
TRBV29-1	TRBJ2-1	SVGAGAIYNEQF
TRBV2	TRBJ1-5	ASDRRASNQPQH
TRBV10-3	TRBJ1-2	AISESGNGYT
TRBV7-2	TRBJ1-5	ASSAGSGKPQH
TRBV9	TRBJ1-2	ASSYTPTGQGYGYT
TRBV7-2	TRBJ2-4	ASSPGGTAQNIQY
TRBV7-9	TRBJ2-7	ASSFAGEYEQY
TRBV29-1	TRBJ2-1	SVDGRASRNEQF
TRBV29-1	TRBJ1-2	SVALDTYGYT
TRBV4-3	TRBJ2-3	ASSRSGGAGDNTQY
TRBV25-1	TRBJ1-3	ASSASGQGVFSGNTIY
TRBV29-1	TRBJ2-6	SVRTELSGANVLT
TRBV7-2	TRBJ2-5	ASSLAYQETQY
TRBV2	TRBJ2-2	ASRVAGANTGELF
TRBV27	TRBJ2-5	ASSLSGPGLQETQY
TRBV28	TRBJ1-1	ASSPGRTHTEAF